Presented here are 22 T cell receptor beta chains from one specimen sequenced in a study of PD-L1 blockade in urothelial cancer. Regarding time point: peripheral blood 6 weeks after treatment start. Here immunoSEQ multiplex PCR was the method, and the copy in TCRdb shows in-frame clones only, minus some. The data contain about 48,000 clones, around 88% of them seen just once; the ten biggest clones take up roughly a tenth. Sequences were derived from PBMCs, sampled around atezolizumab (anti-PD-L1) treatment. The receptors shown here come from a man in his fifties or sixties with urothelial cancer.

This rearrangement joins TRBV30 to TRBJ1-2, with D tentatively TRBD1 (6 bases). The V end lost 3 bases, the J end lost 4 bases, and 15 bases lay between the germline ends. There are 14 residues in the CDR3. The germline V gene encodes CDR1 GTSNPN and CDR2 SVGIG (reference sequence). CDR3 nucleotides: TGTGCCTGGAGCCTACAGGGTATCGGCTATGGCTACACCTTC. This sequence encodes CAWSLQGIGYGYTF. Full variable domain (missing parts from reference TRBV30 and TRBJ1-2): SQTIHQWPATLVQPVGSPLSLECTVEGTSNPNLYWYRQAAGRGLQLLFYSVGIGQISSEVPQNLSASRPQDRQFILSSKKLLLSDSGFYLCAWSLQGIGYGYTFGSGTRLTVV.

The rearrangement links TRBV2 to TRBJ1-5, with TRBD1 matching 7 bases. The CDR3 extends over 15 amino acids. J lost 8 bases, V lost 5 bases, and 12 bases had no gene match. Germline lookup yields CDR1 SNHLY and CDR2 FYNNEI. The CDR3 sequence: CASSPSGGGMEPQHF. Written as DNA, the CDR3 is TGTGCCAGCAGTCCCAGTGGAGGGGGCATGGAGCCCCAGCATTTT. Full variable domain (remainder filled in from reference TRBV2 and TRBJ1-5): EPEVTQTPSHQVTQMGQEVILRCVPISNHLYFYWYRQILGQKVEFLVSFYNNEISEKSEIFDDQFSVERPDGSNFTLKIRSTKLEDSAMYFCASSPSGGGMEPQHFGDGTRLSIL.

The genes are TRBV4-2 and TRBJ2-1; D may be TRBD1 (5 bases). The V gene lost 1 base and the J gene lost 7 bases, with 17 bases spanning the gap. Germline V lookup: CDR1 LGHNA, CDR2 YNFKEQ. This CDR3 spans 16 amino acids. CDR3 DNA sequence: TGTGCCAGCAGCCAAGCTGGTGGGGCTATGGGGAATGAGCAGTTCTTC. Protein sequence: CASSQAGGAMGNEQFF.

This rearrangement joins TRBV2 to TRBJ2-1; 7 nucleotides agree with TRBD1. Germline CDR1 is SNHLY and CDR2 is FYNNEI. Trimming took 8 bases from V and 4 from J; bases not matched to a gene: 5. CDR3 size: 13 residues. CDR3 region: CASGEQGYNEQFF. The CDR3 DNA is TGTGCCAGCGGGGAACAGGGGTACAATGAGCAGTTCTTC.

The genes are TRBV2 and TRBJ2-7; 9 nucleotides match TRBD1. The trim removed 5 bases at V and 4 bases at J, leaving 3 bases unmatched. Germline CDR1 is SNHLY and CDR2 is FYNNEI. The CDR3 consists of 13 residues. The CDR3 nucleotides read TGTGCCAGCAGTTACGACAGGGGGTACGAGCAGTACTTC. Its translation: CASSYDRGYEQYF.

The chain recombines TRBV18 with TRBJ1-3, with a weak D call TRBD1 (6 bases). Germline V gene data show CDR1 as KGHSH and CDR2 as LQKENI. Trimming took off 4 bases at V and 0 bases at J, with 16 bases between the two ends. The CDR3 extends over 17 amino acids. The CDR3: CASSRPRGGTSGNTIYF. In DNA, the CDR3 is TGTGCCAGCTCACGCCCTAGGGGGGGGACCTCTGGAAACACCATATATTTT.

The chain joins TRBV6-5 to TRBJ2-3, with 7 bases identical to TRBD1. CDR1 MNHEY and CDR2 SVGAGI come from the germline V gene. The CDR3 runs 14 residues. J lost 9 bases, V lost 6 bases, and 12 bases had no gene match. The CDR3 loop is CASSFSQGKETQYF. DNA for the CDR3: TGTGCCAGCAGCTTCTCACAGGGGAAGGAGACGCAGTATTTT.

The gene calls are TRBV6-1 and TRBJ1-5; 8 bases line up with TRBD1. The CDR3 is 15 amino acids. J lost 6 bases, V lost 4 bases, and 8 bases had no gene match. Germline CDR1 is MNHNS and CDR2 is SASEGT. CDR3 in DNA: TGTGCCAGCAGTGTATTTCAGGGGGCAGGTCAGCCCCAGCATTTT. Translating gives CASSVFQGAGQPQHF.

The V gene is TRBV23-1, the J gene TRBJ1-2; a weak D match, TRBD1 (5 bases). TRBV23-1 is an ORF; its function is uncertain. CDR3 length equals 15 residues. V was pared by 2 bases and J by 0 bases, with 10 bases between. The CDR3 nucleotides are TGCGCCAGCAGTCAAACAGGCATTACTAACTATGGCTACACCTTC. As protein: CASSQTGITNYGYTF.

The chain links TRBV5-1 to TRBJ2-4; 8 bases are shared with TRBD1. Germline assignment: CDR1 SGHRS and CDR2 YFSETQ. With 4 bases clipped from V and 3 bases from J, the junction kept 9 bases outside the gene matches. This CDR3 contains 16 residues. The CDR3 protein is CASSEDRGWGKNIQYF. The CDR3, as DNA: TGCGCCAGCAGCGAAGACAGGGGATGGGGCAAAAACATTCAGTACTTC.

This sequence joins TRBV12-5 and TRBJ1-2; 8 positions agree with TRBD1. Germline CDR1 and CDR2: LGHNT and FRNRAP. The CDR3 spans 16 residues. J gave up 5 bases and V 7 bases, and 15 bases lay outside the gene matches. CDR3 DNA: TGTGCTAGTGCCTCTACTGGACAGGGAAATTCTTATGGCTACACCTTC. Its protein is CASASTGQGNSYGYTF.

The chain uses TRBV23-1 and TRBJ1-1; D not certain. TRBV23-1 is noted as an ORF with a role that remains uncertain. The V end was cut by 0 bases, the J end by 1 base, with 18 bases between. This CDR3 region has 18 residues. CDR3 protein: CASSQSAIALDKNTEAFF. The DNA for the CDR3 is TGCGCCAGCAGTCAATCTGCCATTGCCCTCGACAAGAACACTGAAGCTTTCTTT.

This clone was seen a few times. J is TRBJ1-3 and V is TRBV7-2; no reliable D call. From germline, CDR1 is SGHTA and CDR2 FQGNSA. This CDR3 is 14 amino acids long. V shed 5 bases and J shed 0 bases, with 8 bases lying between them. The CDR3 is CASSPGNSGNTIYF. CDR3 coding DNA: TGTGCCAGCAGCCCCGGGAACTCTGGAAACACCATATATTTT. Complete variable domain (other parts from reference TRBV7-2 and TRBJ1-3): GAGVSQSPSNKVTEKGKDVELRCDPISGHTALYWYRQSLGQGLEFLIYFQGNSAPDKSGLPSDRFSAERTGGSVSTLTIQRTQQEDSAVYLCASSPGNSGNTIYFGEGSWLTVV.

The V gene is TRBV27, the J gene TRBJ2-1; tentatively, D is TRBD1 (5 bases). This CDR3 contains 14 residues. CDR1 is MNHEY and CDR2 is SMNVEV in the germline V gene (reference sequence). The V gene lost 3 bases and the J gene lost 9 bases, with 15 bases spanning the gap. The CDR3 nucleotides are TGTGCCAGCAGTTTGGCTCGGACATCGGTTGAGCAGTTCTTC. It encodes CASSLARTSVEQFF.

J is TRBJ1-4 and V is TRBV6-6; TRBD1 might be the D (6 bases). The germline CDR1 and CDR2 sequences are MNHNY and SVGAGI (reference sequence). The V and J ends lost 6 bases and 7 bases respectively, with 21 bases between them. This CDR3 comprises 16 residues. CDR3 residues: CASSHLPRGSIEKLFF. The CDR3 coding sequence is TGTGCCAGCAGCCACCTCCCCAGGGGATCTATTGAAAAACTGTTTTTT.

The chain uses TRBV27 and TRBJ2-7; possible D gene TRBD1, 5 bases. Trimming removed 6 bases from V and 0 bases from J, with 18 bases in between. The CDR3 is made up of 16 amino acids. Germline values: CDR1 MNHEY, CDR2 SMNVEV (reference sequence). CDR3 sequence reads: CASSWGTGRTSYEQYF. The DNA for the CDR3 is TGTGCCAGCAGCTGGGGTACAGGACGAACCTCCTACGAGCAGTACTTC.

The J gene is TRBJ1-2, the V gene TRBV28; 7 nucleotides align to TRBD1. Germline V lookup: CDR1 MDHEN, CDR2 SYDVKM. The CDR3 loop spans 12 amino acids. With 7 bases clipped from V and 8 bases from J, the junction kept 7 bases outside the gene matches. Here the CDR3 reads CASTPPGQGYTF. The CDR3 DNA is TGTGCCAGCACCCCTCCGGGACAGGGCTACACCTTC.

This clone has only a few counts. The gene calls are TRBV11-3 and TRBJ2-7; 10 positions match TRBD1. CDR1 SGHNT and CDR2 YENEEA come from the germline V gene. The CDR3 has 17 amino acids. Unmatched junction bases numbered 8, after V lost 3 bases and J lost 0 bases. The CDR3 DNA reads TGTGCCAGCAGCTTTCTAGCCGGGACAGGGGTCTCCTACGAGCAGTACTTC. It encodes CASSFLAGTGVSYEQYF.

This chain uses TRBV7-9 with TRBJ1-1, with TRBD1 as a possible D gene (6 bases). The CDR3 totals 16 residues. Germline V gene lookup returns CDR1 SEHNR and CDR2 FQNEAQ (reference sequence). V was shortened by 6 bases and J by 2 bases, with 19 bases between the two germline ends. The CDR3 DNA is TGTGCCAGCAGAGACTCAACAGGGTTGGGAAACACTGAAGCTTTCTTT. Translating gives CASRDSTGLGNTEAFF.

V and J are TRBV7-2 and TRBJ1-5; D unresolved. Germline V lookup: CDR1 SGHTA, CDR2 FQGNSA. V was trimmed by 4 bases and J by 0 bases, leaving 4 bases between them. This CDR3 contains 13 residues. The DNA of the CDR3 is TGTGCCAGCAGCTCCCATAGCAATCAGCCCCAGCATTTT. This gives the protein CASSSHSNQPQHF.

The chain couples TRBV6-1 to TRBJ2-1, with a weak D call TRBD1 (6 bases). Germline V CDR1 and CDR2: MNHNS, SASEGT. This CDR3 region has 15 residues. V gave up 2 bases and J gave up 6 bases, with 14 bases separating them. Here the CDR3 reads CASSERQVIGNEQFF. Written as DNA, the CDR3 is TGTGCCAGCAGTGAACGACAGGTTATAGGCAATGAGCAGTTCTTC.

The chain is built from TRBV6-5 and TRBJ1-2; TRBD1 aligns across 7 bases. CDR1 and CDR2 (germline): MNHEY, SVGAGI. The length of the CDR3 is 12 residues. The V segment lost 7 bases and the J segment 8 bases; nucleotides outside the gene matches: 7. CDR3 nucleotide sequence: TGTGCCAGCACCTCACAGGGGTACGGCTACACCTTC. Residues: CASTSQGYGYTF.